The rows below give T cell receptor beta chains drawn from one sample of a study of regulatory T cells in long-lasting Graves disease. One entry per CDR3 protein results from TCRdb running MiXCR on the multiplex PCR reads. Of about 470,000 distinct CDR3 sequences in the sample, around 20% were seen once. Sequenced here: peripheral blood mononuclear cells (PBMCs), sampled when the disease was refractory, from a patient treated with antithyroid drugs. The receptor set was obtained from a female donor with Graves disease. Both conserved end residues are part of each CDR3. D genes are given only for firm matches. Rows may omit the clone size; those that give it use once, few, many or a size class.

cdr3_length | d_call | j_call | v_call | clone_size | cdr3_aa | cdr3_nt
15 | - | TRBJ1-5 | TRBV20-1 | few | CSASPGAQGNQPQHF | TGCAGTGCTAGTCCCGGGGCGCAAGGCAATCAGCCCCAGCATTTT
13 | TRBD1 | TRBJ2-5 | TRBV5-1 | - | CASSSGQGETQYF | TGCGCCAGCAGCTCGGGACAGGGAGAGACCCAGTACTTC
14 | TRBD2 | TRBJ2-3 | TRBV29-1 | - | CSVAVVSGADTQYF | TGCAGCGTTGCGGTTGTTAGCGGGGCAGATACGCAGTATTTT
15 | - | TRBJ1-4 | TRBV3-1 | few | CASSQRRATNEKLFF | TGTGCCAGCAGCCAACGCAGGGCAACTAATGAAAAACTGTTTTTT
16 | - | TRBJ1-3 | TRBV10-3 | - | CAISETGQYSGNTIYF | TGTGCCATCAGTGAGACCGGACAGTACTCTGGAAACACCATATATTTT
13 | - | TRBJ2-5 | TRBV7-3 | many | CASSQGTAETQYF | TGTGCCAGCAGCCAGGGGACCGCTGAGACCCAGTACTTC
16 | - | TRBJ2-5 | TRBV19 | few | CASSPLGGATQETQYF | TGTGCCAGTAGCCCCCTGGGGGGGGCCACACAAGAGACCCAGTACTTC
15 | - | TRBJ1-1 | TRBV7-2 | many | CASSLMVDMNTEAFF | TGTGCCAGCAGCTTAATGGTAGATATGAACACTGAAGCTTTCTTT
15 | - | TRBJ2-7 | TRBV7-9 | few | CASSLGGDSSYEQYF | TGTGCCAGCAGCTTAGGGGGGGACAGTTCCTACGAGCAGTACTTC
14 | TRBD1 | TRBJ1-1 | TRBV3-1 | - | CASSQDLGTGDAFF | TGTGCCAGCAGCCAAGATCTTGGGACAGGGGATGCTTTCTTT
16 | TRBD2 | TRBJ2-7 | TRBV20-1 | many | CSASALAGGPSYEQYF | TGCAGTGCTAGTGCACTAGCGGGAGGGCCGTCCTACGAGCAGTACTTC
14 | TRBD1 | TRBJ2-5 | TRBV6-1 | many | CASSQGQGLETQYF | TGTGCCAGCAGTCAGGGACAGGGGCTTGAGACCCAGTACTTC
15 | TRBD1 | TRBJ2-7 | TRBV7-8 | many | CASTKRGQGSYEQYF | TGTGCCAGCACCAAAAGGGGACAGGGTTCCTACGAGCAGTACTTC
17 | TRBD1 | TRBJ1-4 | TRBV5-1 | few | CASSYLSGGLTNEKLFF | TGCGCCAGCAGCTACCTATCAGGGGGCCTCACTAATGAAAAACTGTTTTTT
14 | - | TRBJ2-2 | TRBV9 | - | CASSVGGSSGELFF | TGTGCCAGCAGCGTAGGAGGGTCATCCGGGGAGCTGTTTTTT
15 | TRBD2 | TRBJ2-7 | TRBV4-1 | few | CASSQGSSGGYEQYF | TGCGCCAGCAGCCAAGGGTCTAGCGGGGGCTACGAGCAGTACTTC
14 | TRBD1 | TRBJ1-1 | TRBV7-2 | many | CASSPRGRVTEAFF | TGTGCCAGCAGCCCCAGGGGGCGAGTCACTGAAGCTTTCTTT
14 | TRBD2 | TRBJ2-5 | TRBV2 | many | CASSDESGVETQYF | TGTGCCAGCAGTGACGAGAGCGGGGTGGAGACCCAGTACTTC
13 | TRBD1 | TRBJ1-1 | TRBV30 | few | CAWSVNRGTEAFF | TGTGCCTGGAGTGTGAACAGGGGCACTGAAGCTTTCTTT
16 | TRBD1 | TRBJ2-7 | TRBV6-1 | few | CASSPTGTGGSYEQYF | TGTGCCAGCAGTCCTACGGGGACAGGGGGGTCCTACGAGCAGTACTTC
15 | - | TRBJ1-5 | TRBV2 | - | CASSVMRDFNQPQHF | TGTGCCAGCAGTGTGATGAGGGATTTCAATCAGCCCCAGCATTTT
14 | TRBD2 | TRBJ2-7 | TRBV12-3/TRBV12-4 | - | CASSLGTRPYEQYF | TGTGCCAGCAGTTTGGGGACTAGACCCTACGAGCAGTACTTC
13 | - | TRBJ2-5 | TRBV6-1 | few | CASRSQGQETQYF | TGTGCCAGCAGGTCCCAGGGTCAAGAGACCCAGTACTTC
17 | TRBD2 | TRBJ2-3 | TRBV5-6 | - | CASSLGGVAGGTDTQYF | TGTGCCAGCAGCTTGGGGGGCGTGGCGGGAGGAACAGATACGCAGTATTTT
15 | TRBD2 | TRBJ2-2 | TRBV27 | many | CASSWSLAGPGELFF | TGTGCCAGCAGTTGGTCGTTAGCGGGTCCCGGGGAGCTGTTTTTT
14 | TRBD2 | TRBJ2-1 | TRBV27 | many | CASSLAGKINEQFF | TGTGCCAGCAGTCTAGCGGGAAAAATCAATGAGCAGTTCTTC
15 | TRBD1 | TRBJ2-1 | TRBV11-2 | - | CASSSTGAAYNEQFF | TGTGCCAGCAGCTCGACAGGGGCGGCCTACAATGAGCAGTTCTTC
17 | TRBD1 | TRBJ2-5 | TRBV27 | many | CASRRTLRDRVHETQYF | TGTGCCAGCAGACGCACCCTCCGGGACAGGGTTCACGAGACCCAGTACTTC